In its sample, the clone carrying this T cell receptor (beta chain) ranks as medium-sized. The time point denotes: sample taken at primary tumor resection. Researchers sequenced whole RNA taken from tumor, nontumor lung or frozen PBMC without sorting. The donor population consisted of approximately 68 patients with untreated, early-stage non-small cell lung cancer. This record comes from a study of spatial heterogeneity in lung cancer. TCRdb re-called the 5' RACE reads through MiXCR, storing one row per CDR3 protein. The sample includes 2,000 to 2,500 distinct CDR3 sequences, 15% to 20% of them seen just once. This CDR3 region has 14 residues. The V segment lost 1 base and the J segment 9 bases; nucleotides outside the gene matches: 5. Germline CDR1 and CDR2: SGHTA and FQGNSA.

The sequence was obtained from a male donor with early-stage non-small cell lung cancer. This chain uses TRBV7-2 with TRBJ2-1, with 8 bases matching TRBD1. Sequencing was performed on PBMCs, taken at surgery. CDR3 loop: CASSLGQGHGEQFF. Written as DNA, the CDR3 is TGTGCCAGCAGCTTAGGACAGGGGCACGGTGAGCAGTTCTTC.